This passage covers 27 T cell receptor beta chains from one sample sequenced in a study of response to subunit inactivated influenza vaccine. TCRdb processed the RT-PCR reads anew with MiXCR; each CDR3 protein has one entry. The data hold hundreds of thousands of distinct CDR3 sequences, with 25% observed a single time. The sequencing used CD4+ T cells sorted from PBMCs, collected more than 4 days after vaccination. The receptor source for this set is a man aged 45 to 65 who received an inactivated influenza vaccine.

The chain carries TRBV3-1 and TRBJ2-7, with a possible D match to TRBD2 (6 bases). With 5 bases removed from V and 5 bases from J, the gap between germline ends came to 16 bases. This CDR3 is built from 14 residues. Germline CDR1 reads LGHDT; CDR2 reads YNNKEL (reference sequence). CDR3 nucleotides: TGTGCCAGCAGCGGAAGGGGAGGCGGGAACGAGCAGTACTTC. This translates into CASSGRGGGNEQYF.

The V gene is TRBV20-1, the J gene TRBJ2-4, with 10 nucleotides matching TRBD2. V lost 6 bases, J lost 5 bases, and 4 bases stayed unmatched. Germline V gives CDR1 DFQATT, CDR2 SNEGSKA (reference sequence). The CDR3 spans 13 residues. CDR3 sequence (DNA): TGCAGTGCCTCCGGGACTAGCGAAAACATTCAGTACTTC. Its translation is CSASGTSENIQYF.

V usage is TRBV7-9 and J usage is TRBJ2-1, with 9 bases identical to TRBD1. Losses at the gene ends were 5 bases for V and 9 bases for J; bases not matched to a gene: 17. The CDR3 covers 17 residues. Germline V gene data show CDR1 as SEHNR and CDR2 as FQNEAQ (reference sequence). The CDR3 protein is CASSLTDRNRGQSEQFF. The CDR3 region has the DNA TGTGCCAGCAGCCTGACGGATCGAAACAGGGGGCAGAGTGAGCAGTTCTTC.

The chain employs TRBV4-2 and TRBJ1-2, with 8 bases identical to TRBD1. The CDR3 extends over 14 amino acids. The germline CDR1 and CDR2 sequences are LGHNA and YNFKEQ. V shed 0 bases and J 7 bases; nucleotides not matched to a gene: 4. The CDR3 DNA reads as TGTGCCAGCAGCCAAGACAGGGGGCTGGGTGGCTACACCTTC. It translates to CASSQDRGLGGYTF.

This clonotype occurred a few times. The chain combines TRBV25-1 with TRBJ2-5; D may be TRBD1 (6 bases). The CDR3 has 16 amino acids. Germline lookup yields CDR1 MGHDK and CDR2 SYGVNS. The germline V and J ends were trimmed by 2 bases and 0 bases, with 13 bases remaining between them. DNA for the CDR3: TGTGCCAGCAGTGAAAGCGGACAGCGGTACCAAGAGACCCAGTACTTC. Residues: CASSESGQRYQETQYF.

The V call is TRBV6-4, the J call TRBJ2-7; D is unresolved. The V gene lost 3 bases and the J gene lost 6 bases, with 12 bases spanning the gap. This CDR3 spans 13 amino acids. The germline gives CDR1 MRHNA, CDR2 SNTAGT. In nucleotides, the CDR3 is TGTGCCAGCAGTGAACTGGGCGGAACCGAGCAGTACTTC. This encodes CASSELGGTEQYF.

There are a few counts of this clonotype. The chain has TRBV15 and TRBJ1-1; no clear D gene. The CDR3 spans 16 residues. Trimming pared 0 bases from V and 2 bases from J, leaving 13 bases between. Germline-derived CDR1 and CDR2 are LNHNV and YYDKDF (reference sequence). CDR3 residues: CATSREVTRTNTEAFF. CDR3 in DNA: TGTGCCACCAGCAGAGAGGTAACACGGACTAACACTGAAGCTTTCTTT.

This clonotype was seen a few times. DNA for the CDR3: TGCAGCGTGACAGGGGTTGGCACCGGGGAGCTGTTTTTT. Translation gives CSVTGVGTGELFF. The chain carries TRBV29-1 and TRBJ2-2; 8 positions match TRBD1. Per germline, CDR1 SQVTM and CDR2 ANQGSEA. J was trimmed by 4 bases and V by 6 bases; bases with no gene match: 4. The length of the CDR3 is 13 residues.

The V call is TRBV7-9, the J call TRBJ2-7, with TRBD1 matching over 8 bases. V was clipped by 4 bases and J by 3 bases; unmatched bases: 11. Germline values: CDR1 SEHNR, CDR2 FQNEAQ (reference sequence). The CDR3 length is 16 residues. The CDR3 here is CASSSAWTGIGYEQYF. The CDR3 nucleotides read TGTGCCAGCAGCTCCGCCTGGACAGGGATCGGCTACGAGCAGTACTTC.

CDR3 in amino acids: CASSGPYYEQYF. CDR3 nucleotides: TGTGCCAGCAGTGGGCCATACTACGAGCAGTACTTC. V usage is TRBV25-1 and J usage is TRBJ2-7; unclear D gene. This CDR3 has 12 residues. The germline gives CDR1 MGHDK, CDR2 SYGVNS. V dropped 4 bases and J dropped 3 bases, with 7 bases sitting between them.

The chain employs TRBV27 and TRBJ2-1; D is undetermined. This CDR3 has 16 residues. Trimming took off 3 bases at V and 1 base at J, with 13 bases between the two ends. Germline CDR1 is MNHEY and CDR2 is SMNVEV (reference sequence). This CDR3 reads CASSFHRGGSYNEQFF. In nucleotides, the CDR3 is TGTGCCAGCAGTTTTCACAGAGGTGGGTCCTACAATGAGCAGTTCTTC.

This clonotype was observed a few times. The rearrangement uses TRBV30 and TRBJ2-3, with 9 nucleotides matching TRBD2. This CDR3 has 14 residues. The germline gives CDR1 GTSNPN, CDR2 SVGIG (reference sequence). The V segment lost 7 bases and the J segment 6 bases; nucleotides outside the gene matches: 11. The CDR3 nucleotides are TGTGCCTCCTTTCGGCGGGGGGGAGGTGATACGCAGTATTTT. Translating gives CASFRRGGGDTQYF.

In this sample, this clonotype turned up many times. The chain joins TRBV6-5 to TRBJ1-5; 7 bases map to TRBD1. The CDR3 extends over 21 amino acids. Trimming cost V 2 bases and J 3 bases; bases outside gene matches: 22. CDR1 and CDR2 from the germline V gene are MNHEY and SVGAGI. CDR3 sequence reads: CASSYDSPSGVTGTLNQPQHF. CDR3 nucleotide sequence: TGTGCCAGCAGTTACGATTCCCCCTCTGGTGTGACAGGGACCCTCAATCAGCCCCAGCATTTT.

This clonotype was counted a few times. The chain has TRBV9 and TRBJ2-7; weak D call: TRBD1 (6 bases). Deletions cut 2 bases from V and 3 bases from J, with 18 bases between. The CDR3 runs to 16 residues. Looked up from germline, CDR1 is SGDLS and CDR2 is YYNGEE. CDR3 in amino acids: CASSVGSQGEGYEQYF. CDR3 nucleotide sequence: TGTGCCAGCAGCGTGGGGTCACAGGGAGAAGGCTACGAGCAGTACTTC.

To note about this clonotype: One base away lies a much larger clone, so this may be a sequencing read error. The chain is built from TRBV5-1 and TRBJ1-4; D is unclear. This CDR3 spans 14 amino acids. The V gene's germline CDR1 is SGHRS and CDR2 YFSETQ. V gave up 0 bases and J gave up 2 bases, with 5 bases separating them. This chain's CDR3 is CASSLVQTNEKLFF. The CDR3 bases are TGCGCCAGCAGCTTGGTACAGACTAATGAAAAACTGTTTTTT.

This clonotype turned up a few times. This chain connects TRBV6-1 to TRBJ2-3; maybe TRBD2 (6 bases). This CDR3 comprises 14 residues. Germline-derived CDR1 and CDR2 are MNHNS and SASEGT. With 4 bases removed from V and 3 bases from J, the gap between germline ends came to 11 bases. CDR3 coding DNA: TGTGCCAGCAGTGCGGGAGACCTAACAGATACGCAGTATTTT. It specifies CASSAGDLTDTQYF.

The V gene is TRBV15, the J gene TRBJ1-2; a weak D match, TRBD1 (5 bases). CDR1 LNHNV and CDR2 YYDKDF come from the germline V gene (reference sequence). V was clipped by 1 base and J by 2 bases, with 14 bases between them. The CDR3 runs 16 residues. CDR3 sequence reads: CATSRGRGVGNYGYTF. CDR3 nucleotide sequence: TGTGCCACCAGCAGAGGCCGAGGGGTTGGCAACTATGGCTACACCTTC.

CDR3 loop: CASSLGDRAYGYTF. The CDR3 DNA is TGCGCCAGCAGCTTGGGAGACAGGGCCTATGGCTACACCTTC. The chain carries TRBV5-1 and TRBJ1-2; 7 positions match TRBD1. In germline, CDR1 is SGHRS, CDR2 YFSETQ. There are 14 residues in the CDR3. Trimming cost V 0 bases and J 4 bases; bases outside gene matches: 3.

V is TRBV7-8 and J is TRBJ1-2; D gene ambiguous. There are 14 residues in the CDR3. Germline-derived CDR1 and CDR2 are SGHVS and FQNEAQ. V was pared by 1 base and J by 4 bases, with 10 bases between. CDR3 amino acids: CASSLGGYSYGYTF. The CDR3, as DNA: TGTGCCAGCAGCTTAGGGGGATACAGCTATGGCTACACCTTC.

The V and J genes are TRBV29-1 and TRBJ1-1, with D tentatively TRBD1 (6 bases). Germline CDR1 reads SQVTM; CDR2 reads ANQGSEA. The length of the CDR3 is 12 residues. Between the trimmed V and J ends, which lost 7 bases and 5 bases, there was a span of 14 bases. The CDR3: CSGSTGNTEAFF. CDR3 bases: TGCAGCGGGTCGACAGGTAATACTGAAGCTTTCTTT.

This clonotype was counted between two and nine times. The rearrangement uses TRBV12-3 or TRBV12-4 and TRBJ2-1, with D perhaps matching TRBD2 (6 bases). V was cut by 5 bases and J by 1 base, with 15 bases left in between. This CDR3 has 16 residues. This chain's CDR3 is CASSRPGRGSYNEQFF. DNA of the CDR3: TGTGCCAGCAGTAGACCGGGACGGGGGTCCTACAATGAGCAGTTCTTC.

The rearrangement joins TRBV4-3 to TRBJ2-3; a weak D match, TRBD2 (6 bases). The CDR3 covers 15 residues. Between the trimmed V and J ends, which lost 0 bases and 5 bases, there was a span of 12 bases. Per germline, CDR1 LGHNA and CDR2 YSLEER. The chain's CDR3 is CASSQDLAYKDTQYF. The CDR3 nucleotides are TGCGCCAGCAGCCAAGATCTAGCGTATAAAGATACGCAGTATTTT.

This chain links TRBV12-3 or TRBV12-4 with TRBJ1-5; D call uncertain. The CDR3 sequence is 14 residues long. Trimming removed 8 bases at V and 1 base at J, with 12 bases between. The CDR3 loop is CASRLAASNQPQHF. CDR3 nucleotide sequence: TGTGCCAGCCGGCTGGCAGCGAGCAATCAGCCCCAGCATTTT.

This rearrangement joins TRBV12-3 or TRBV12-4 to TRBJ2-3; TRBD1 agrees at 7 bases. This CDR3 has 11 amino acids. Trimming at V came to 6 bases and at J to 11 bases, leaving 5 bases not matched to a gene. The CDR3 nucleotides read TGTGCCAGCAGCTACCGGGACAGGCAGTATTTT. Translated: CASSYRDRQYF.

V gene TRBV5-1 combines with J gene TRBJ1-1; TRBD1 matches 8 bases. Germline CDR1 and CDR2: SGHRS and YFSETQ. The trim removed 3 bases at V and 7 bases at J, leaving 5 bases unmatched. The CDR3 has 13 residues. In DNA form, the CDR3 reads TGCGCCAGCAGCTCGGGACAGGAAGGTGAAGCTTTCTTT. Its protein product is CASSSGQEGEAFF.

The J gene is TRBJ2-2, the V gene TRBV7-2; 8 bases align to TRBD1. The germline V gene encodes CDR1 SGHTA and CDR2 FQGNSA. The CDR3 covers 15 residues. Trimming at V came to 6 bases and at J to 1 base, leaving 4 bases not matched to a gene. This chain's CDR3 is CASSLQGGNTGELFF. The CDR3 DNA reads TGTGCCAGCAGTTTACAGGGGGGGAACACCGGGGAGCTGTTTTTT.

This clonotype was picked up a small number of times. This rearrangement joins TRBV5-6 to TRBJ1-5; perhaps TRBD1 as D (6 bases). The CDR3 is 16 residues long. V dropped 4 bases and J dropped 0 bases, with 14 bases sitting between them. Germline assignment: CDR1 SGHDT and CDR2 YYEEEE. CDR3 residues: CASSRQEPYSNQPQHF. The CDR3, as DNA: TGTGCCAGCAGCCGACAGGAGCCCTATAGCAATCAGCCCCAGCATTTT.